The 27 T cell receptor beta chains in this list originate from one sample, sequenced in a study of T-cell reconstitution after alpha-beta-depleted transplantation in children. Unique molecular identifiers were incorporated when the TCRbeta library was constructed. TCRdb fed the PCR reads into MiXCR, producing one record per CDR3 protein. The sample lists 84,000 or so distinct CDR3 sequences, roughly 15% occurring once. The sequencing used PBMCs, mostly from graft donor cells, collected 180 days after TCRalphabeta/CD19-depleted stem cell transplant. Source of these receptors: a male patient between 2 and 10 years old who had a stem cell transplant for acute lymphoblastic leukemia, so the T cells may come from the graft donor.

The table lists this clonotype with a few counts. The chain employs TRBV11-2 and TRBJ1-3, with TRBD1 matching 8 bases. The V gene end was trimmed by 2 bases and the J gene end by 3 bases; junction bases not matched to a gene: 12. The CDR3 is 18 amino acids. CDR1 is SGHAT and CDR2 is FQNNGV in the germline V gene. CDR3 coding DNA: TGTGCCAGCAGCTTACAAAAGCGGACAGGGATTTTTGGAAACACCATATATTTT. Residues: CASSLQKRTGIFGNTIYF.

This clonotype was seen more than once but under ten times. The J gene is TRBJ2-1, the V gene TRBV20-1, with D possibly matching TRBD2 (6 bases). This CDR3 contains 16 residues. From germline, CDR1 is DFQATT and CDR2 SNEGSKA (reference sequence). V was trimmed by 3 bases and J by 2 bases, leaving 17 bases between them. The DNA for the CDR3 is TGCAGTGCTAGGGCTCAGTCGGGGGTCCCCTACAATGAGCAGTTCTTC. It specifies CSARAQSGVPYNEQFF.

This clonotype was counted at least ten times. CDR3 in DNA: TGTGCCAGCAGCAAGCCCGGGACCCGGCAGTATTTT. Residues: CASSKPGTRQYF. The chain combines TRBV7-9 with TRBJ2-3; the D call may be TRBD1 or TRBD2 (5 bases each). The CDR3 loop spans 12 amino acids. In germline, CDR1 is SEHNR, CDR2 FQNEAQ (reference sequence). Trimming removed 5 bases from V and 11 bases from J, with 14 bases in between.

This clonotype turned up a few times. The V call is TRBV5-1, the J call TRBJ2-2; D might be TRBD2 (6 bases). V was pared by 4 bases and J by 5 bases, with 21 bases between. This CDR3 has 17 amino acids. CDR1 and CDR2 from the germline V gene are SGHRS and YFSETQ. CDR3 protein: CASSRDQGTSRTGELFF. The CDR3 coding sequence is TGCGCCAGCAGCCGGGATCAAGGGACTTCACGGACCGGGGAGCTGTTTTTT.

The rearrangement uses TRBV7-9 and TRBJ1-1; maybe TRBD1 (5 bases). CDR1 SEHNR and CDR2 FQNEAQ come from the germline V gene (reference sequence). The V gene lost 3 bases and the J gene lost 1 base, with 9 bases spanning the gap. This CDR3 region has 14 residues. The CDR3: CASSFRDQNTEAFF. CDR3 DNA: TGTGCCAGCAGCTTCAGGGATCAGAACACTGAAGCTTTCTTT.

This rearrangement joins TRBV7-8 to TRBJ2-5, with D perhaps matching TRBD1 (5 bases). The V end lost 1 base, the J end lost 5 bases, and 11 bases lay between the germline ends. Germline V gene lookup returns CDR1 SGHVS and CDR2 FQNEAQ. CDR3 length: 14 residues. CDR3 coding DNA: TGTGCCAGCAGCTTAGATGGGGCATGGGAGACCCAGTACTTC. Translating it yields CASSLDGAWETQYF. The whole variable domain, filled in from reference TRBV7-8 and TRBJ2-5, reads GAGVSQSPRYKVAKRGQDVALRCDPISGHVSLFWYQQALGQGPEFLTYFQNEAQLDKSGLPSDRFFAERPEGSVSTLKIQRTQQEDSAVYLCASSLDGAWETQYFGPGTRLLVL.

This chain links TRBV6-4 with TRBJ2-3; the D gene is possibly TRBD1 (6 bases). Trimming stripped 3 bases from V and 7 bases from J, with 11 bases between. Germline V gene lookup returns CDR1 MRHNA and CDR2 SNTAGT. The CDR3 is made up of 13 amino acids. As DNA, the CDR3 is TGTGCCAGCAGTGATTCAGGGGCAAATACGCAGTATTTT. Protein: CASSDSGANTQYF.

This clonotype qualifies as medium-sized. The V gene is TRBV5-1, the J gene TRBJ1-1, with TRBD1 as a possible D gene (6 bases). Germline V gives CDR1 SGHRS, CDR2 YFSETQ. Trimming stripped 3 bases from V and 8 bases from J, with 14 bases between. The CDR3 spans 13 residues. In nucleotides, the CDR3 is TGCGCCAGCAGCTGGCAGACAGGATACGAAGCTTTCTTT. Protein: CASSWQTGYEAFF.

This chain connects TRBV24-1 to TRBJ2-1, with 12 bases matching TRBD2. Trimming took 5 bases from V and 0 from J; bases not matched to a gene: 4. The germline V gene encodes CDR1 KGHDR and CDR2 SFDVKD. The CDR3 runs to 17 residues. The CDR3 DNA reads TGTGCCACCAGTGTCACTAGCGGGGGGAGCTCCTACAATGAGCAGTTCTTC. Translating gives CATSVTSGGSSYNEQFF.

This clonotype was seen more than once but under ten times. The rearrangement uses TRBV20-1 and TRBJ2-7; 7 nucleotides match TRBD2. J gave up 3 bases and V 5 bases, and 7 bases lay outside the gene matches. CDR3 length: 13 amino acids. The germline CDR1 and CDR2 sequences are DFQATT and SNEGSKA (reference sequence). CDR3 DNA sequence: TGCAGTGCTGCCACGGGACTACACTACGAGCAGTACTTC. Translating gives CSAATGLHYEQYF.

V and J are TRBV5-6 and TRBJ1-2, with 11 bases identical to TRBD1. There are 15 residues in the CDR3. The V gene end was trimmed by 3 bases and the J gene end by 7 bases; junction bases not matched to a gene: 8. CDR1 is SGHDT, CDR2 YYEEEE, per germline. CDR3 DNA: TGTGCCAGCAGCTGGGGACAGGGGGTAATTCGTGGCTACACCTTC. This encodes CASSWGQGVIRGYTF.

V and J are TRBV3-1 and TRBJ1-1, with 10 bases lining up with TRBD1. CDR3 size: 15 residues. Germline CDR1 reads LGHDT; CDR2 reads YNNKEL (reference sequence). Trimming took 3 bases from V and 5 from J; bases not matched to a gene: 6. For the CDR3, the DNA is TGTGCCAGCAGCCATTTGGGACAGGGGACGACTGAAGCTTTCTTT. Translating it yields CASSHLGQGTTEAFF.

This clonotype was seen a handful of times. The rearrangement links TRBV9 to TRBJ2-1, with D perhaps assigned TRBD1 or TRBD2 (6 bases each). Trimming cost V 4 bases and J 0 bases, with 14 bases left between them. This CDR3 is built from 16 residues. Germline V gives CDR1 SGDLS, CDR2 YYNGEE. CDR3 DNA: TGTGCCAGCAGCCCGGAGGGGGATAGCTCCTACAATGAGCAGTTCTTC. As protein: CASSPEGDSSYNEQFF.

This clonotype occurred many times. The chain couples TRBV6-1 to TRBJ2-7; 10 bases are shared with TRBD1. Germline-derived CDR1 and CDR2 are MNHNS and SASEGT. The J segment lost 5 bases and the V segment lost 7 bases, leaving 8 bases of the junction unmatched. The length of the CDR3 is 14 residues. CDR3 protein: CASTERQGAHEQYF. CDR3 sequence (DNA): TGTGCCAGCACAGAGAGACAGGGGGCCCACGAGCAGTACTTC.

Only a few counts were recorded for this clonotype. The chain recombines TRBV29-1 with TRBJ2-1, with 12 bases fitting TRBD2. The CDR3 contains 17 residues. The V and J ends lost 1 base and 0 bases, in that order; junction bases with no gene match: 4. The germline V gene has CDR1 SQVTM and CDR2 ANQGSEA. The CDR3 bases are TGCAGCGTTGAAGGGCTAGCGGGGGGGGGCTCCTACAATGAGCAGTTCTTC. Its translation is CSVEGLAGGGSYNEQFF.

This clonotype was found a few times. The V gene is TRBV20-1, the J gene TRBJ1-2; no reliable D call. CDR1 and CDR2 from the germline V gene are DFQATT and SNEGSKA (reference sequence). V lost 5 bases and J lost 3, with 13 bases in between. The CDR3 is made up of 13 amino acids. The CDR3 loop is CSAFLSWDYGYTF. Written as DNA, the CDR3 is TGCAGTGCTTTTTTGAGTTGGGACTATGGCTACACCTTC.

The chain links TRBV10-2 to TRBJ1-1; 8 bases are shared with TRBD1. V lost 4 bases to trimming and J lost 0 bases; unmatched junction nucleotides: 4. CDR3 length: 15 amino acids. Germline assignment: CDR1 WSHSY and CDR2 SAAADI. CDR3 protein: CASSGDRSMNTEAFF. The DNA for the CDR3 is TGCGCCAGCAGTGGGGACAGGAGCATGAACACTGAAGCTTTCTTT.

This clonotype was observed a few times. The rearrangement uses TRBV6-1 and TRBJ1-4; D remains ambiguous. Per germline, CDR1 MNHNS and CDR2 SASEGT. Trimming took off 7 bases at V and 0 bases at J, with 15 bases between the two ends. The CDR3 totals 16 residues. This CDR3 is CASNGVTGTTNEKLFF. CDR3 nucleotides: TGTGCCAGCAACGGGGTCACGGGTACAACTAATGAAAAACTGTTTTTT.

The chain couples TRBV7-9 to TRBJ1-2, with D perhaps matching TRBD1 (5 bases). V lost 5 bases and J lost 8, with 15 bases in between. Germline lookup yields CDR1 SEHNR and CDR2 FQNEAQ (reference sequence). This CDR3 has 13 residues. The CDR3 sequence is CASSTRQYGGYTF. DNA for the CDR3: TGTGCCAGCAGCACACGACAGTACGGGGGCTACACCTTC.

Judged by abundance, this clonotype is medium-sized. This chain connects TRBV13 to TRBJ1-5; D unresolved. Deletions cut 5 bases from V and 6 bases from J, with 11 bases between. This CDR3 has 13 residues. The germline V gene has CDR1 PRHDT and CDR2 FYEKMQ (reference sequence). The CDR3: CASSRAKIQPQHF. CDR3 bases: TGTGCCAGCAGCCGGGCCAAAATTCAGCCCCAGCATTTT.

V is TRBV20-1 and J is TRBJ2-5, with D tentatively TRBD1 or TRBD2 (5 bases each). V lost 1 base and J lost 5, with 20 bases in between. This CDR3 contains 16 residues. Germline V gives CDR1 DFQATT, CDR2 SNEGSKA (reference sequence). DNA of the CDR3: TGCAGTGCTAGAGTTGGGGCCCCGGGGAATCAGGAGACCCAGTACTTC. It specifies CSARVGAPGNQETQYF.

This clonotype was observed a few times. V and J are TRBV28 and TRBJ1-1, with TRBD1 matching over 10 bases. This CDR3 region has 14 residues. V shed 2 bases and J 11 bases; nucleotides not matched to a gene: 8. Per the germline V gene, CDR1 is MDHEN and CDR2 is SYDVKM. The CDR3: CASSLLTPGQGAFF. The CDR3 region has the DNA TGTGCCAGCAGTTTACTTACACCGGGACAGGGGGCTTTCTTT.

The rearrangement uses TRBV20-1 and TRBJ2-5; TRBD1 is a possible D gene (7 bases). The length of the CDR3 is 14 residues. Per the germline V gene, CDR1 is DFQATT and CDR2 is SNEGSKA (reference sequence). V was cut by 3 bases and J by 3 bases, with 14 bases left in between. The CDR3 sequence: CSASRGTAKETQYF. CDR3 in DNA: TGCAGTGCTAGCCGCGGGACAGCCAAAGAGACCCAGTACTTC.

The chain combines TRBV7-9 with TRBJ1-2; maybe TRBD1 (6 bases). The germline V gene encodes CDR1 SEHNR and CDR2 FQNEAQ (reference sequence). V was shortened by 0 bases and J by 8 bases, with 10 bases between the two germline ends. The length of the CDR3 is 13 residues. CDR3 sequence reads: CASSLAQGRGYTF. Here the CDR3 DNA reads TGTGCCAGCAGCTTAGCGCAGGGGCGCGGCTACACCTTC.

V gene TRBV20-1 combines with J gene TRBJ1-1, with D maybe TRBD1 (6 bases). This CDR3 has 13 residues. V lost 6 bases to trimming and J lost 1 base, with 12 bases between them. Per germline, CDR1 DFQATT and CDR2 SNEGSKA (reference sequence). The DNA for the CDR3 is TGCAGTGCGGGCAAGACAGGGAACACTGAAGCTTTCTTT. Amino acids: CSAGKTGNTEAFF.

The rearrangement links TRBV6-5 to TRBJ2-7; D gene uncertain. The V end lost 0 bases, the J end lost 1 base, and 7 bases lay between the germline ends. This CDR3 region has 14 residues. CDR1 is MNHEY and CDR2 is SVGAGI in the germline V gene. This chain's CDR3 is CASSYSSPSYEQYF. The CDR3 DNA is TGTGCCAGCAGTTACTCGTCACCATCCTACGAGCAGTACTTC.

V usage is TRBV7-2 and J usage is TRBJ2-7; D gene unclear. V was clipped by 1 base and J by 3 bases, with 10 bases between them. The germline V gene has CDR1 SGHTA and CDR2 FQGNSA. The CDR3 sequence is 14 residues long. This CDR3 reads CASSLGVFSYEQYF. In DNA, the CDR3 is TGTGCCAGCAGCTTAGGTGTCTTCAGCTACGAGCAGTACTTC.